These 3 T cell receptor beta chains were all obtained from the same sample, sequenced in a study of blood T cell repertoires in COVID-19. Sequenced by immunoSEQ multiplex PCR; TCRdb stores in-frame clones only, minus some. Altogether around 200,000 clones are present, about 90% being singletons, with the ten largest covering roughly 1.6%. Sequencing input: peripheral blood. The receptors shown here come from a man between 18 and 35 years old with active or convalescent COVID-19.

The chain couples TRBV5-8 to TRBJ2-7; 8 bases are shared with TRBD1. Germline V gene lookup returns CDR1 SGHTS and CDR2 YDEGEE. The V segment lost 0 bases and the J segment 6 bases; nucleotides outside the gene matches: 8. The CDR3 is 15 residues long. The CDR3 DNA reads TGTGCCAGCAGCTTGGGGGCGGACAGGGTGGGCGAGCAGTACTTC. Its protein is CASSLGADRVGEQYF.

CDR3 protein: CASSFKGDTEAFF. The CDR3 bases are TGCGCCAGCAGCTTTAAGGGGGACACTGAAGCTTTCTTT. The V gene is TRBV5-1, the J gene TRBJ1-1; D is possibly TRBD1 (6 bases). Germline V gene sequence: CDR1 SGHRS, CDR2 YFSETQ. V lost 2 bases, J lost 3 bases, and 8 bases lay in between. CDR3 length: 13 amino acids.

This chain uses TRBV11-3 with TRBJ2-1, with D possibly being TRBD2 (6 bases). Per germline, CDR1 SGHNT and CDR2 YENEEA. Trimming removed 5 bases at V and 6 bases at J, with 17 bases between. The CDR3 consists of 15 residues. This chain's CDR3 is CASSPFGHGGNEQFF. CDR3 in DNA: TGTGCCAGCAGCCCCTTTGGCCACGGGGGCAATGAGCAGTTCTTC.